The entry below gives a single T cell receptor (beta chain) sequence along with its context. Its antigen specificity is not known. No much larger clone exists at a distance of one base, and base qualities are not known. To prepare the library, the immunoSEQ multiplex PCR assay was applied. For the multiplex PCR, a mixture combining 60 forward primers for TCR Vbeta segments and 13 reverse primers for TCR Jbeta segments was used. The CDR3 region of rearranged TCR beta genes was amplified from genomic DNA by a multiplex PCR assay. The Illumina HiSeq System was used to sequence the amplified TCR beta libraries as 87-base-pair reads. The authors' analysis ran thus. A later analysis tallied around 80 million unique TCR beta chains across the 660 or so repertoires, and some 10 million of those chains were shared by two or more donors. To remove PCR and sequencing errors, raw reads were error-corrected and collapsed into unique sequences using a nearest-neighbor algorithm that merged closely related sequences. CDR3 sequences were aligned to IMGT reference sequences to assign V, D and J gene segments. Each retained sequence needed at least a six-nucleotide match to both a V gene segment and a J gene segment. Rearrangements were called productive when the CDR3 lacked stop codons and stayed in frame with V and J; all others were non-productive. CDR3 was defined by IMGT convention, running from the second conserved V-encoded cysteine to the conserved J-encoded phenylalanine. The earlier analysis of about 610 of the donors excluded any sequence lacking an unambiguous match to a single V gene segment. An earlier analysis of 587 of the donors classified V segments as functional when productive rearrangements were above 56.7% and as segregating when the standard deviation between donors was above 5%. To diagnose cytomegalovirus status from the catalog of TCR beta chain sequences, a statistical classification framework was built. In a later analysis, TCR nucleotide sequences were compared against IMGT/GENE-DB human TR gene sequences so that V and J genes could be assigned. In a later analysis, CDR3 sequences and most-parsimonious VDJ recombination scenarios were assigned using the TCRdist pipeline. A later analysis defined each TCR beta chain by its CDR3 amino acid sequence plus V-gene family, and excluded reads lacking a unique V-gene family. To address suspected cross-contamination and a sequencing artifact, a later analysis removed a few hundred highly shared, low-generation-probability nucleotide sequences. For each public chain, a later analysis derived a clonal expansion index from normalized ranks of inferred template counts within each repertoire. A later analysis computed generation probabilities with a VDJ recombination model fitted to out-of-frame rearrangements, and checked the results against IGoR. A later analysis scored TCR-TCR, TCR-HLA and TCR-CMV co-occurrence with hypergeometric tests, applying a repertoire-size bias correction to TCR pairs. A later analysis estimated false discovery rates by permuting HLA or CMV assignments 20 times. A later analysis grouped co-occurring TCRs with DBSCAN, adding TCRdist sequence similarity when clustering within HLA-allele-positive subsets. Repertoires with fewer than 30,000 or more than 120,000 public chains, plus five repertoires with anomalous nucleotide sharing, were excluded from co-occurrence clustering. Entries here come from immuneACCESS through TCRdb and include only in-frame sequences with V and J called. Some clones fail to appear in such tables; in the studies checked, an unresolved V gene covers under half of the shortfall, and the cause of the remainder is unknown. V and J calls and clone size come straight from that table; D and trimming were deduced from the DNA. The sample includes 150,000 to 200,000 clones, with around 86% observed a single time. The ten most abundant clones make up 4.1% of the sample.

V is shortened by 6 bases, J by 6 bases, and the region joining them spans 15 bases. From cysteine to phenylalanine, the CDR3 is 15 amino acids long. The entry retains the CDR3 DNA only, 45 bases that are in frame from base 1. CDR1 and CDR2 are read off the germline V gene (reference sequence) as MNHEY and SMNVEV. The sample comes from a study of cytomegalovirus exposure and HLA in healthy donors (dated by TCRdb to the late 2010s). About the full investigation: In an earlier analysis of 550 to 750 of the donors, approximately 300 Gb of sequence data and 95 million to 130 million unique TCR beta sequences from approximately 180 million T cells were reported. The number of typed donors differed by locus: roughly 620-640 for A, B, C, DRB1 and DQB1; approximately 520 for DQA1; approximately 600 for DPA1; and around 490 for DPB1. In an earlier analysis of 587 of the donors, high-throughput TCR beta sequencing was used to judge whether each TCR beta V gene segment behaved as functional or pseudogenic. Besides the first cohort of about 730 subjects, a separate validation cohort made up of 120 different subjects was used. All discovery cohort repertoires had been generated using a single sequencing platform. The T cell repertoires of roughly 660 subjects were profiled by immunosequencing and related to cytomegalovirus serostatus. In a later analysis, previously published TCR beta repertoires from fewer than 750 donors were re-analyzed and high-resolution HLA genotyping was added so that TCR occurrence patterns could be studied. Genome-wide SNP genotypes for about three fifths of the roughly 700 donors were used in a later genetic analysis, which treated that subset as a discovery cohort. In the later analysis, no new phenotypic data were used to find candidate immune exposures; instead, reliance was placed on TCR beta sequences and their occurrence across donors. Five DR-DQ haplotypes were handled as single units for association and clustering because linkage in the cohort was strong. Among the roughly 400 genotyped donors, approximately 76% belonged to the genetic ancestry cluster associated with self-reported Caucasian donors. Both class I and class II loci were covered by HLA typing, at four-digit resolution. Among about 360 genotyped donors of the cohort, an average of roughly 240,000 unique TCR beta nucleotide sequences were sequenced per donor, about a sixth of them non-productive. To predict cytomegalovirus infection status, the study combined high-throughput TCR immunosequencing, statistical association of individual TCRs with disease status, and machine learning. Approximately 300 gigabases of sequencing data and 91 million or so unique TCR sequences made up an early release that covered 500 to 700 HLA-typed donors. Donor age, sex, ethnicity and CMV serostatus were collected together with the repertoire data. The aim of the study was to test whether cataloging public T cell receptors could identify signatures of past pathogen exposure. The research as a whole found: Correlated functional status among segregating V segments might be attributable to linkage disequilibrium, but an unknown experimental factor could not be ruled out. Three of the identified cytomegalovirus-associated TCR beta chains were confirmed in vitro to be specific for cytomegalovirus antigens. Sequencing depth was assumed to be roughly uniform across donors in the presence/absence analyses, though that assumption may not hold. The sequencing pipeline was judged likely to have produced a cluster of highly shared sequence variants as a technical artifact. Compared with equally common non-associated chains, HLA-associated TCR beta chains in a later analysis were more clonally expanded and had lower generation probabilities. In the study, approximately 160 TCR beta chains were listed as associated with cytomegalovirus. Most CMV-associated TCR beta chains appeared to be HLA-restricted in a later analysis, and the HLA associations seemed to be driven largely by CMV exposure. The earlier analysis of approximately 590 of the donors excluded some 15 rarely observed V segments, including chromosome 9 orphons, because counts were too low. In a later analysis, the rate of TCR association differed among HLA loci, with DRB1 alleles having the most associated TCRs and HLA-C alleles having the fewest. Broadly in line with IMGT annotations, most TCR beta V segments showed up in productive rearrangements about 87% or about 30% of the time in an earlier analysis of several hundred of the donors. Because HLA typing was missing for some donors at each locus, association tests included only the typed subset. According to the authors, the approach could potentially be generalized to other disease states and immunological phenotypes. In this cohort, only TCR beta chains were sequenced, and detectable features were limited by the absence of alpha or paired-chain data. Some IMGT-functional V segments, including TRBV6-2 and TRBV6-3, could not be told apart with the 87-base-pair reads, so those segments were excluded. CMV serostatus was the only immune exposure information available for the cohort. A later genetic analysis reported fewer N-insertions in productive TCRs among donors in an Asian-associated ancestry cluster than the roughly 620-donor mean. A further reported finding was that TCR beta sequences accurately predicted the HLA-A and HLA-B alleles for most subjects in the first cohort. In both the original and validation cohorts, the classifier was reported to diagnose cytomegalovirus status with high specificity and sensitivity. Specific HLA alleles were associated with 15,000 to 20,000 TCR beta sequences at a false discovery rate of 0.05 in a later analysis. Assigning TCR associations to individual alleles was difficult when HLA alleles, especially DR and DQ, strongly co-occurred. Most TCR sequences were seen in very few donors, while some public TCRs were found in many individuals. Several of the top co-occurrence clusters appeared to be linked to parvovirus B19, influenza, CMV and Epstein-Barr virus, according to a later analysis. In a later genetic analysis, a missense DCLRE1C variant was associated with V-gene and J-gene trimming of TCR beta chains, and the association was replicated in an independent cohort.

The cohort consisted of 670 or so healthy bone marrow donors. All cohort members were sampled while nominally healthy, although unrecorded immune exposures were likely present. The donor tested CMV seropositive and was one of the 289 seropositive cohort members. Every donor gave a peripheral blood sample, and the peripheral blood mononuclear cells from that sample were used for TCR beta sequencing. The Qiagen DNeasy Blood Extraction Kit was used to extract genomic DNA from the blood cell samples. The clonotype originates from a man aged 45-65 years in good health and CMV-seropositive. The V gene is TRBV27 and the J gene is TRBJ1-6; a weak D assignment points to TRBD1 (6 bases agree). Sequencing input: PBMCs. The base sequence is TGTGCCAGCAGGTTAGGGCAGGGGTTTAATTCACCCCTCCACTTT. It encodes CASRLGQGFNSPLHF.